The present TCR beta chain was sequenced within a study of blood T cells in healthy people across ages. On this clonotype: Its antigen is still unknown. Germline is not matched at one junction end, which may reflect a read error.

CDR3 length: 16 residues. Germline V gives CDR1 MNHEY, CDR2 SMNVEV (reference sequence). Russia was home to the donors, healthy Caucasian individuals aged roughly 6 to 90. Combining a sample-barcoded 5' primer with a J-beta primer mix, a second PCR ran for about 7 to 11 cycles. Each CDR3 protein gets one entry after TCRdb re-called the 5' RACE reads with MiXCR. The sample holds just under 900,000 distinct CDR3 sequences, under 30% seen once. Overall study results and limits: Strong correlation linked observed beta diversity and percent naive T cells. Comparison with aged donors showed that long-lived donors had more naive CD4+ cells and higher diversity.

The chain has TRBV27 and TRBJ2-7, with 9 bases identical to TRBD2. The clonotype was recovered from a woman older than 75 in good health. Sequencing used blood. The CDR3 is CASSLSPGTSSYERYF. The CDR3, as DNA: TGTGCCAGCAGTTTATCGCCGGGGACTAGCTCCTACGAGCGGTACTTC.